This T cell receptor beta chain was documented in a study of a mutant IDH1 vaccine in newly diagnosed glioma. Study at large: There were roughly 62% males and around 40% females among treated patients, whose mean age was approximately 41 years.

Indicated time point: week 47, end of study. A single vaccine dose contained 300 ug of mutant IDH1 20-mer peptide, and topical imiquimod was used with it. The method was immunoSEQ multiplex PCR; TCRdb's version includes in-frame clones alone and lacks a portion of them. The data hold around 54,000 clones, with roughly four fifths observed a single time. Points on this clone: The target antigen is unknown.

The CDR3 covers 15 residues. Germline V CDR1 and CDR2: SGHDT, YYEEEE. The ends lost 5 bases at V and 1 base at J; junction bases unmatched: 1. V and J are TRBV5-6 and TRBJ2-6; TRBD1 matches at 9 bases. The sequences come from PBMCs, collected from a glioma patient whose treatment included an IDH1 peptide vaccine. The source of this sequence is a woman in her fifties or sixties with glioma. In nucleotides, the CDR3 is TGTGCCAGCAGGGGGACAGGGTCTGGGGCCAACGTCCTGACTTTC. Protein product: CASRGTGSGANVLTF.